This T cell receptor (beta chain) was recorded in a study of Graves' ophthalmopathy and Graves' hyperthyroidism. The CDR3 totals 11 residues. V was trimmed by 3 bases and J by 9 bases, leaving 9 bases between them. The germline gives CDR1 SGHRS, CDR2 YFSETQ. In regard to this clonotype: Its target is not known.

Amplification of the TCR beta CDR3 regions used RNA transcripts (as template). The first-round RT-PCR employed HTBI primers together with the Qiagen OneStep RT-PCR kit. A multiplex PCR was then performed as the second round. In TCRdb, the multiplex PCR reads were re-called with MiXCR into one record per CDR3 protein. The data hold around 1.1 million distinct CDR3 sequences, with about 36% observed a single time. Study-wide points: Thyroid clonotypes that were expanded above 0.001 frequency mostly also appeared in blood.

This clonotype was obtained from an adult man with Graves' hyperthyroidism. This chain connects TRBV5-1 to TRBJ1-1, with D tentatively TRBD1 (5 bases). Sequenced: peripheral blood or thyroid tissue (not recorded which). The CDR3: CASSWQGKAFF. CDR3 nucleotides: TGCGCCAGCAGCTGGCAGGGAAAAGCTTTCTTT.